A selection of T cell receptor beta chains follows, all from one sample in a study of immunodeficiency. Data came from immunoSEQ multiplex PCR; TCRdb stores just in-frame clones and leaves some out. The sample holds thousands of clones, about 88% seen once. The sample comprised CD8+ T cells from blood. Receptors originate from a human donor in good health. Each CDR3 is given with its conserved first and last residue. The order of the fields is V gene, J gene, CDR3 protein.

TRBV4-2,TRBJ2-3,CASSPLAGASDTQYF
TRBV10-3,TRBJ2-3,CAISDDSSSFTDTQYF
TRBV4-2,TRBJ2-2,CASSVGLGSTGELFF
TRBV7-9,TRBJ2-5,CASSPELAVQETQYF
TRBV3-1/TRBV3-2,TRBJ1-5,CASSQGSDPEGQPQHF
TRBV19,TRBJ2-3,CASSLTSTDTQYF
TRBV27,TRBJ2-5,CASSFFAGVQETQYF
TRBV5-1,TRBJ2-7,CASSLASAVEQYF
TRBV7-2,TRBJ2-3,CASRTGTSTDTQYF
TRBV2,TRBJ2-4,CASSDDLQGLAKNIQYF
TRBV30,TRBJ2-4,CAWSPGSLAKNIQYF
TRBV4-1,TRBJ2-7,CASSQVTTATYEQYF
TRBV7-9,TRBJ2-7,CASSLAGAYEQYF
TRBV7-9,TRBJ2-7,CASSSPLADYEQYF
TRBV5-1,TRBJ2-7,CASSLEGTNIDEQYF
TRBV24-1,TRBJ2-1,CATSDFTRDGAYNEQFF
TRBV29-1,TRBJ2-1,CSVEDGSGAYNEQFF
TRBV10-1,TRBJ2-1,CASSDQGAVNEQFF
TRBV5-4,TRBJ2-7,CASSFGATGEQYF
TRBV7-8,TRBJ2-3,CASLKSGGGLDTQYF
TRBV7-2,TRBJ1-1,CASSLAGRGAEAFF
TRBV5-4,TRBJ2-7,CASSSKRGEQYF
TRBV6-5,TRBJ1-2,CASSYSREGVRGYTF
TRBV2,TRBJ2-5,CASSDLGTVETQYF
TRBV9,TRBJ2-2,CASSGRTSGSSGELFF
TRBV30,TRBJ2-1,CAWSVGQGLLNEQFF
TRBV13,TRBJ1-3,CASSLDLTDAGNTIYF
TRBV28,TRBJ1-5,CASSPTPVPQPQHF
TRBV4-2,TRBJ2-2,CASSPLAGNTGELFF
TRBV9,TRBJ1-6,CASRTGASNSPLHF
TRBV7-9,TRBJ2-5,CASSFRQGEGETQYF
TRBV7-9,TRBJ1-5,CASSSRGEEQPQHF
TRBV2,TRBJ2-7,CASSSPRGAGTGAYEQYF
TRBV27,TRBJ2-7,CASSPPDSREQYF
TRBV12-3/TRBV12-4,TRBJ2-5,CASSLSSGGTQYF
TRBV4-1,TRBJ2-1,CASSQLLAPGNEQFF
TRBV19,TRBJ1-2,CASSPQGYGYTF
TRBV24-1,TRBJ2-1,CATSGTSGSGSYNEQFF
TRBV6-6,TRBJ2-1,CASSYSLDEQFF
TRBV10-3,TRBJ1-2,CATYTPGQGYGYTF
TRBV5-6,TRBJ1-4,CASSPIATNEKLFF
TRBV24-1,TRBJ2-7,CATTNGTSGRINMGEQYF
TRBV5-1,TRBJ2-7,CASSIRPESSYEQYF
TRBV2,TRBJ2-2,CASSDGVGLFF
TRBV19,TRBJ2-3,CASSIGRGGPADTQYF
TRBV10-3,TRBJ1-2,CAIRTMRTGGVYGYTF
TRBV20-1,TRBJ2-3,CSASTSGSGIDTQYF
TRBV6-5,TRBJ2-5,CASTPGAGVFETQYF